The entry below gives a single TCR beta chain sequence along with its context. Its antigen is currently unknown. These data come from a study of cytomegalovirus exposure and HLA in healthy donors. At the level of the study: An early release of data contained 80 million to 85 million unique TCRs, which came from HLA-typed donors. Caucasian-associated ancestry cluster membership applied to about 80% of several hundred genotyped donors.

Use of 60 Vbeta and 13 Jbeta primers characterized the PCR. The method was immunoSEQ multiplex PCR; TCRdb's version includes in-frame clones alone and lacks a portion of them. Here the sample spans 160,000 or so clones, roughly 78% being singletons. The study's findings and limits: Versus the roughly 670-donor mean, an Asian-associated ancestry cluster reportedly showed fewer N-insertions in a later analysis. Reported findings show TCR beta sequences accurately forecast HLA-A and HLA-B alleles in most subjects.

This CDR3 is built from 15 residues. The trim removed 6 bases at V and 3 bases at J, leaving 7 bases unmatched. The germline CDR1 and CDR2 sequences are SGHRS and YFSETQ. This sequence joins TRBV5-1 and TRBJ1-1; TRBD1 matches 11 bases. The TCR was taken from a woman in her thirties or forties in good health and CMV-seronegative. The sample consisted of PBMCs. The chain's CDR3 is CASTSDRGRDTEAFF. Written as DNA, the CDR3 is TGCGCCAGCACCTCGGACAGGGGGCGTGACACTGAAGCTTTCTTT.